A selection of T cell receptor beta chains follows, all from one sample in a study of blood T cell repertoires in COVID-19. The table came from immunoSEQ multiplex PCR; TCRdb's copy has only in-frame clones and leaves some out. The data hold approximately 220,000 clones, with approximately 91% observed a single time. Material for sequencing was peripheral blood. The receptors derive from a man aged 40-50 years with acute or convalescent COVID-19. Each CDR3 is given with its conserved first and last residue. A D gene is named only where the DNA matches it firmly. Some rows mark clone size as missing; the rest say once, few, many or name a class of expanded clone.

CDR3aa: CASSLYGVAGAYEQYF; CDR3nt: TGTGCCAGCAGTTTATACGGGGTAGCGGGGGCCTACGAGCAGTACTTC; j_gene: TRBJ2-7; d_gene: TRBD2; v_gene: TRBV28; abundance: NA
CDR3aa: CASSQSGTSGYNEQFF; CDR3nt: TGTGCCAGCAGCCAAAGCGGGACTAGCGGATACAATGAGCAGTTCTTC; j_gene: TRBJ2-1; d_gene: TRBD2; v_gene: TRBV7-2; abundance: NA
CDR3aa: CAWRGKQGSGELFF; CDR3nt: TGTGCCTGGAGGGGGAAACAGGGTTCCGGGGAGCTGTTTTTT; j_gene: TRBJ2-2; d_gene: NA; v_gene: TRBV30; abundance: NA
CDR3aa: CASSLGGGASPWGTQYF; CDR3nt: TGTGCCAGCAGTCTCGGCGGGGGGGCCTCCCCATGGGGTACGCAGTATTTT; j_gene: TRBJ2-3; d_gene: TRBD2; v_gene: TRBV2; abundance: NA
CDR3aa: CAWSVRVRETQYF; CDR3nt: TGTGCCTGGAGTGTACGGGTCCGGGAGACCCAGTACTTC; j_gene: TRBJ2-5; d_gene: NA; v_gene: TRBV30; abundance: few
CDR3aa: CASSQDLVLAGGPRLSQYF; CDR3nt: TGTGCCAGCAGCCAAGATCTCGTACTAGCGGGGGGGCCTAGGCTCTCGCAGTATTTT; j_gene: TRBJ2-3; d_gene: TRBD2; v_gene: TRBV3-1/TRBV3-2; abundance: NA
CDR3aa: CASSYDSRGNQPQHF; CDR3nt: TGTGCCAGCAGTTACGATTCTCGGGGCAATCAGCCCCAGCATTTT; j_gene: TRBJ1-5; d_gene: NA; v_gene: TRBV6-2/TRBV6-3; abundance: NA
CDR3aa: CASSRPGQDKGNTIYF; CDR3nt: TGCGCCAGCAGCCGCCCGGGACAGGACAAGGGAAACACCATATATTTT; j_gene: TRBJ1-3; d_gene: TRBD1; v_gene: TRBV4-1; abundance: NA
CDR3aa: CASSQYRGSPLHF; CDR3nt: TGTGCCAGCAGCCAATACAGGGGCTCACCCCTCCACTTT; j_gene: TRBJ1-6; d_gene: TRBD1; v_gene: TRBV14; abundance: NA
CDR3aa: CASLRGSGRADTQYF; CDR3nt: TGTGCCAGCCTTCGGGGGAGCGGGAGAGCAGATACGCAGTATTTT; j_gene: TRBJ2-3; d_gene: TRBD2; v_gene: TRBV2; abundance: NA
CDR3aa: CASRVGQYGTQYF; CDR3nt: TGTGCCAGCAGGGTTGGACAGTATGGTACGCAGTATTTT; j_gene: TRBJ2-3; d_gene: NA; v_gene: TRBV27; abundance: NA
CDR3aa: CASSLKKNTETQYF; CDR3nt: TGTGCCAGCAGCCTCAAAAAAAACACAGAGACCCAGTACTTC; j_gene: TRBJ2-5; d_gene: NA; v_gene: TRBV3-1/TRBV3-2; abundance: NA
CDR3aa: CASSLTRQGSNEKLFF; CDR3nt: TGTGCCAGCAGTTTAACTCGACAGGGATCTAATGAAAAACTGTTTTTT; j_gene: TRBJ1-4; d_gene: TRBD1; v_gene: TRBV28; abundance: NA
CDR3aa: CASSLLGGAYGYTF; CDR3nt: TGTGCCAGCAGCTTATTAGGGGGAGCCTATGGCTACACCTTC; j_gene: TRBJ1-2; d_gene: NA; v_gene: TRBV7-8; abundance: few
CDR3aa: CASSLRRESRGTDTQYF; CDR3nt: TGTGCCAGCAGCTTAAGGCGGGAGAGTAGGGGCACAGATACGCAGTATTTT; j_gene: TRBJ2-3; d_gene: TRBD2; v_gene: TRBV5-4; abundance: NA
CDR3aa: CASTQLAGPQHF; CDR3nt: TGTGCCAGCACCCAGTTGGCGGGGCCCCAGCATTTT; j_gene: TRBJ1-5; d_gene: NA; v_gene: TRBV28; abundance: NA
CDR3aa: CASSNGAITGMGYTF; CDR3nt: TGTGCCAGCAGTAATGGGGCCATTACAGGGATGGGCTACACCTTC; j_gene: TRBJ1-2; d_gene: NA; v_gene: TRBV28; abundance: NA
CDR3aa: CASSGGAQNTEAFF; CDR3nt: TGTGCCAGCAGCGGTGGGGCACAGAACACTGAAGCTTTCTTT; j_gene: TRBJ1-1; d_gene: NA; v_gene: TRBV28; abundance: NA
CDR3aa: CASSPRPSGEKLFF; CDR3nt: TGTGCCAGCAGCCCACGGCCCTCAGGGGAAAAACTGTTTTTT; j_gene: TRBJ1-4; d_gene: NA; v_gene: TRBV7-2; abundance: NA
CDR3aa: CASSPQNTGELFF; CDR3nt: TGCGCCAGCAGCCCCCAGAACACCGGGGAGCTGTTTTTT; j_gene: TRBJ2-2; d_gene: NA; v_gene: TRBV5-1; abundance: NA
CDR3aa: CASSIAGYSGANVLTF; CDR3nt: TGCGCCAGCAGCATAGCGGGCTACTCTGGGGCCAACGTCCTGACTTTC; j_gene: TRBJ2-6; d_gene: TRBD2; v_gene: TRBV4-3; abundance: NA
CDR3aa: CASSLELAGTDTQYF; CDR3nt: TGCGCCAGCAGCTTGGAACTAGCGGGGACAGATACGCAGTATTTT; j_gene: TRBJ2-3; d_gene: TRBD2; v_gene: TRBV5-1; abundance: NA
CDR3aa: CASSDKRQGSTGELFF; CDR3nt: TGTGCCAGCAGTGATAAGCGCCAGGGGAGTACCGGGGAGCTGTTTTTT; j_gene: TRBJ2-2; d_gene: NA; v_gene: TRBV25-1; abundance: once
CDR3aa: CVRSSYKKRGPQPQHF; CDR3nt: TGTGTCAGAAGCTCGTATAAAAAGAGGGGGCCTCAGCCCCAGCATTTT; j_gene: TRBJ1-5; d_gene: NA; v_gene: TRBV7-5; abundance: NA
CDR3aa: CASSFLAGSFTDTQYF; CDR3nt: TGCGCCAGCAGCTTCCTAGCGGGGAGCTTCACAGATACGCAGTATTTT; j_gene: TRBJ2-3; d_gene: TRBD2; v_gene: TRBV5-1; abundance: NA
CDR3aa: CAISEPGTAWSYEQYF; CDR3nt: TGTGCCATCAGTGAGCCTGGGACAGCCTGGTCCTACGAGCAGTACTTC; j_gene: TRBJ2-7; d_gene: TRBD1; v_gene: TRBV10-3; abundance: NA
CDR3aa: CASSFEAGRYNEQFF; CDR3nt: TGTGCCAGCAGCTTCGAGGCGGGACGGTACAATGAGCAGTTCTTC; j_gene: TRBJ2-1; d_gene: NA; v_gene: TRBV7-3; abundance: NA
CDR3aa: CASSFGVGNSPLHF; CDR3nt: TGTGCCAGCAGCTTCGGTGTCGGTAATTCACCCCTCCACTTT; j_gene: TRBJ1-6; d_gene: NA; v_gene: TRBV7-8; abundance: NA
CDR3aa: CASSSGGNYGYTF; CDR3nt: TGTGCCAGCAGTTCAGGGGGCAACTATGGCTACACCTTC; j_gene: TRBJ1-2; d_gene: TRBD1; v_gene: TRBV28; abundance: NA
CDR3aa: CASSQQAGLAGGLSSTDTQYF; CDR3nt: TGTGCCAGCAGCCAACAGGCGGGACTAGCGGGGGGGCTATCTAGCACAGATACGCAGTATTTT; j_gene: TRBJ2-3; d_gene: TRBD2; v_gene: TRBV4-2; abundance: NA
CDR3aa: CATSRERRVGDSPLHF; CDR3nt: TGTGCCACCAGCAGAGAGAGGAGGGTGGGCGATTCACCCCTCCACTTT; j_gene: TRBJ1-6; d_gene: NA; v_gene: TRBV15; abundance: NA
CDR3aa: CASSSQLAGDSYNEQFF; CDR3nt: TGTGCCAGCAGCTCTCAACTAGCGGGGGACTCCTACAATGAGCAGTTCTTC; j_gene: TRBJ2-1; d_gene: TRBD2; v_gene: TRBV7-2; abundance: once
CDR3aa: CASSLQLGETQYF; CDR3nt: TGCGCCAGCAGCTTACAGCTTGGGGAGACCCAGTACTTC; j_gene: TRBJ2-5; d_gene: NA; v_gene: TRBV5-1; abundance: NA
CDR3aa: CASSPWADEAFF; CDR3nt: TGTGCCAGCAGCCCGTGGGCCGATGAAGCTTTCTTT; j_gene: TRBJ1-1; d_gene: NA; v_gene: TRBV14; abundance: NA
CDR3aa: CASSDSTGSYNEQFF; CDR3nt: TGTGCCAGCAGTGACTCGACGGGATCCTACAATGAGCAGTTCTTC; j_gene: TRBJ2-1; d_gene: NA; v_gene: TRBV6-4; abundance: NA
CDR3aa: CASSNPGGPGANVLTF; CDR3nt: TGTGCCAGCAGTAACCCCGGGGGGCCTGGGGCCAACGTCCTGACTTTC; j_gene: TRBJ2-6; d_gene: NA; v_gene: TRBV28; abundance: NA
CDR3aa: CASSFGGGLYEQYF; CDR3nt: TGTGCCAGCAGTTTTGGCGGGGGGCTGTACGAGCAGTACTTC; j_gene: TRBJ2-7; d_gene: TRBD2; v_gene: TRBV27; abundance: NA
CDR3aa: CATSAAAQLAYGYTF; CDR3nt: TGTGCCACGTCCGCGGCAGCCCAACTTGCCTATGGCTACACCTTC; j_gene: TRBJ1-2; d_gene: NA; v_gene: TRBV10-3; abundance: NA
CDR3aa: CATSGPPGRGQGIHEQFF; CDR3nt: TGTGCCACCAGTGGCCCGCCGGGGAGGGGACAGGGAATTCATGAGCAGTTCTTC; j_gene: TRBJ2-1; d_gene: TRBD1; v_gene: TRBV24-1; abundance: once
CDR3aa: CASSSGTPLTTEAFF; CDR3nt: TGCGCCAGCAGCTCCGGGACACCCTTGACCACTGAAGCTTTCTTT; j_gene: TRBJ1-1; d_gene: NA; v_gene: TRBV5-1; abundance: NA
CDR3aa: CASSRAEAPGTEAFF; CDR3nt: TGCGCCAGCAGCCGCGCCGAGGCGCCCGGAACTGAAGCTTTCTTT; j_gene: TRBJ1-1; d_gene: NA; v_gene: TRBV4-3; abundance: NA
CDR3aa: CASSESSGNSLVQYF; CDR3nt: TGCGCCAGCAGTGAGTCTAGCGGGAACTCCTTAGTGCAGTACTTC; j_gene: TRBJ2-7; d_gene: TRBD2; v_gene: TRBV10-2; abundance: NA
CDR3aa: CASSLAGWEHQPQHF; CDR3nt: TGTGCCAGCAGCTTAGCCGGCTGGGAGCATCAGCCCCAGCATTTT; j_gene: TRBJ1-5; d_gene: NA; v_gene: TRBV7-2; abundance: once
CDR3aa: CASRRTGPGSEQFF; CDR3nt: TGTGCCAGCAGACGAACAGGGCCTGGGAGTGAGCAGTTCTTC; j_gene: TRBJ2-1; d_gene: NA; v_gene: TRBV6-5; abundance: NA
CDR3aa: CAWRSRSPPDTQYF; CDR3nt: TGTGCCTGGAGATCGAGAAGCCCCCCGGATACGCAGTATTTT; j_gene: TRBJ2-3; d_gene: NA; v_gene: TRBV30; abundance: NA
CDR3aa: CASSLTGFETQYF; CDR3nt: TGTGCCAGCAGTTTGACGGGTTTCGAGACCCAGTACTTC; j_gene: TRBJ2-5; d_gene: NA; v_gene: TRBV6-2/TRBV6-3; abundance: NA
CDR3aa: CAWSIPPGRGPLDQPQHF; CDR3nt: TGTGCCTGGAGTATCCCACCGGGCAGGGGACCTCTTGATCAGCCCCAGCATTTT; j_gene: TRBJ1-5; d_gene: NA; v_gene: TRBV30; abundance: NA
CDR3aa: CASSFWTGGRYNEQFF; CDR3nt: TGCGCCAGCAGCTTTTGGACAGGGGGGCGGTACAATGAGCAGTTCTTC; j_gene: TRBJ2-1; d_gene: TRBD1; v_gene: TRBV5-1; abundance: NA
CDR3aa: CASSGGTSGGAGDTQYF; CDR3nt: TGTGCCAGCAGTGGAGGAACTAGCGGGGGGGCTGGAGATACGCAGTATTTT; j_gene: TRBJ2-3; d_gene: TRBD2; v_gene: TRBV6-4; abundance: NA
CDR3aa: CASSWAPRDTLPSYEQYF; CDR3nt: TGTGCCAGCAGCTGGGCTCCTCGGGACACCCTACCCTCCTACGAGCAGTACTTC; j_gene: TRBJ2-7; d_gene: NA; v_gene: TRBV7-6; abundance: NA
CDR3aa: CASRPGTGAEKLFF; CDR3nt: TGTGCCAGCAGGCCCGGGACAGGGGCTGAAAAACTGTTTTTT; j_gene: TRBJ1-4; d_gene: TRBD1; v_gene: TRBV28; abundance: NA
CDR3aa: CASSEQGSEAFF; CDR3nt: TGTGCCAGCAGCGAACAGGGTTCTGAAGCTTTCTTT; j_gene: TRBJ1-1; d_gene: NA; v_gene: TRBV11-2; abundance: NA
CDR3aa: CASSGLANIQYF; CDR3nt: TGTGCCAGCAGTGGTCTTGCGAACATTCAGTACTTC; j_gene: TRBJ2-4; d_gene: NA; v_gene: TRBV28; abundance: NA
CDR3aa: CASSYQQGDEQYF; CDR3nt: TGTGCCAGCAGCTACCAACAAGGGGACGAGCAGTACTTC; j_gene: TRBJ2-7; d_gene: NA; v_gene: TRBV11-3; abundance: NA
CDR3aa: CASSYRVTGELFF; CDR3nt: TGTGCCAGCAGCTACAGGGTCACCGGGGAGCTGTTTTTT; j_gene: TRBJ2-2; d_gene: NA; v_gene: TRBV7-7; abundance: NA
CDR3aa: CASSSRGDWGNTEAFF; CDR3nt: TGCGCCAGCAGCTCCCGGGGGGACTGGGGGAACACTGAAGCTTTCTTT; j_gene: TRBJ1-1; d_gene: NA; v_gene: TRBV4-1; abundance: NA
CDR3aa: CASSLAEQGNTGELFF; CDR3nt: TGCGCCAGCAGCTTGGCCGAACAGGGCAACACCGGGGAGCTGTTTTTT; j_gene: TRBJ2-2; d_gene: NA; v_gene: TRBV5-1; abundance: NA
CDR3aa: CASSPRQGRGTKNIQYF; CDR3nt: TGTGCCAGCAGTCCCCGACAGGGGAGAGGGACCAAAAACATTCAGTACTTC; j_gene: TRBJ2-4; d_gene: TRBD1; v_gene: TRBV28; abundance: NA
CDR3aa: CATSPSGVGNTIYF; CDR3nt: TGTGCCACCAGTCCCTCGGGGGTCGGAAACACCATATATTTT; j_gene: TRBJ1-3; d_gene: NA; v_gene: TRBV24-1; abundance: few